Below, one T cell receptor (beta chain) is given with its context. Its target is not known. The CDR3 runs to 15 residues. Germline V lookup: CDR1 SGDLS, CDR2 YYNGEE. The V gene lost 3 bases and the J gene lost 6 bases, with 16 bases spanning the gap. This sample was taken from a study of cytomegalovirus exposure and HLA in healthy donors. The PCR made use of 60 Vbeta and 13 Jbeta primers. Clones were read by immunoSEQ multiplex PCR, and TCRdb kept only the in-frame ones, dropping some. This table has roughly 120,000 clones, around 75% appearing once. General observations from the study: Most of the TCR beta V segments (in an earlier analysis) were productive either about 87% or about 30% of the time. When analyzed later, the rates of TCR association showed variation by HLA locus, with DRB1 the most and HLA-C the fewest.

Sequencing was performed on PBMCs. This chain joins TRBV9 and TRBJ1-5; possible D gene TRBD1, 6 bases. The TCR was taken from a young woman in good health and CMV-seronegative. CDR3 region: CASSEGWGHGQPQHF. CDR3 DNA sequence: TGTGCCAGCAGCGAGGGGTGGGGGCACGGTCAGCCCCAGCATTTT. Filled out from reference TRBV9 and TRBJ1-5, the complete variable domain reads DSGVTQTPKHLITATGQRVTLRCSPRSGDLSVYWYQQSLDQGLQFLIQYYNGEERAKGNILERFSAQQFPDLHSELNLSSLELGDSALYFCASSEGWGHGQPQHFGDGTRLSIL.